These 10 T cell receptor beta chains share one sample of origin, sequenced in a study of shared clonotypes between healthy human individuals (dated by TCRdb to the early 2020s). The library was generated by the immunoSEQ multiplex PCR assay. The table comes from immuneACCESS by way of TCRdb, which keeps in-frame sequences with V and J called. Part of the clones is missing from these tables; in studies checked, under half for an unresolved V gene and the rest for unknown reasons. Recorded for this sample are a few million clones; over 85% of them occurred a single time. The ten largest account for 1.5% to 2% of the sample. CD8 naive samples were CD45RO-negative cells positively selected for CCR7, giving a CD45RA+CCR7+ population that excluded TemRA cells. Material: naive CD8+ T cells from PBMCs. What the cell subset or site label conveys for this sample: CD45RA+CCR7+. These receptors were taken from a man between 18 and 29 years old in good health. Some clones in this sample may be carry-over from other donors' samples.

The J gene is TRBJ2-4, the V gene TRBV2, with TRBD2 matching over 11 bases. Germline V gives CDR1 SNHLY, CDR2 FYNNEI. The V gene end was trimmed by 2 bases and the J gene end by 6 bases; junction bases not matched to a gene: 6. The CDR3 has 16 amino acids. CDR3 loop: CASSETSGRWINIQYF. The CDR3 DNA sequence: TGTGCCAGCAGTGAAACTAGCGGGAGATGGATAAACATTCAGTACTTC.

For this clone: Being one base from a much bigger clone, this may be a read error. The chain recombines TRBV7-2 with TRBJ1-1; D is possibly TRBD1 (5 bases). Trimming cost V 3 bases and J 3 bases, with 5 bases left between them. The CDR3 consists of 12 residues. Germline V gene lookup returns CDR1 SGHTA and CDR2 FQGNSA. The CDR3 coding sequence is TGTGCCAGCAGCTTCAGGGACACTGAAGCTTTCTTT. Translated, it gives CASSFRDTEAFF.

This clone appeared a single time. Written as DNA, the CDR3 is TGCGCCAGCAGTCAAGGACACGCTGGAGACAATCAGCCCCAGCATTTT. Translation gives CASSQGHAGDNQPQHF. The chain links TRBV5-1 to TRBJ1-5, with D possibly matching TRBD1 (5 bases). Germline CDR1 is SGHRS and CDR2 is YFSETQ. Trimming took 5 bases from V and 3 from J, leaving 18 bases between them. This CDR3 has 16 residues.

The rearrangement uses TRBV11-2 and TRBJ2-5; TRBD2 aligns across 8 bases. After removal of 1 base from V and 4 bases from J, the junction contained 5 bases not matched to a gene. Germline V lookup: CDR1 SGHAT, CDR2 FQNNGV. CDR3 size: 15 residues. CDR3 sequence (DNA): TGTGCCAGCAGCTTAGCGGGAGGGAGACTAGAGACCCAGTACTTC. Translation: CASSLAGGRLETQYF.

This clone was recorded once. V and J are TRBV6-4 and TRBJ2-6; possibly TRBD2 for D (6 bases). The germline V gene encodes CDR1 MRHNA and CDR2 SNTAGT. V gave up 3 bases and J gave up 0 bases, with 15 bases separating them. This CDR3 comprises 18 residues. The DNA for the CDR3 is TGTGCCAGCAGTGAGGGACTTTACGTAAGCTCTGGGGCCAACGTCCTGACTTTC. Residues: CASSEGLYVSSGANVLTF.

This chain uses TRBV27 with TRBJ2-7, with D perhaps matching TRBD2 (7 bases). Trimming pared 6 bases from V and 4 bases from J, leaving 16 bases between. This CDR3 spans 14 amino acids. Looked up from germline, CDR1 is MNHEY and CDR2 is SMNVEV (reference sequence). The CDR3 loop is CASRLGGGRYEQYF. CDR3 bases: TGTGCCAGCAGACTAGGGGGGGGGCGGTACGAGCAGTACTTC.

V usage is TRBV7-9 and J usage is TRBJ2-5; D remains unclear. CDR1 and CDR2 from the germline V gene are SEHNR and FQNEAQ (reference sequence). The V and J ends lost 0 bases and 3 bases respectively, with 8 bases between them. The CDR3 length is 14 residues. The CDR3 DNA reads as TGTGCCAGCAGCTTAGCCCTTGTCGAAGAGACCCAGTACTTC. Residues: CASSLALVEETQYF.

The CDR3 here is CASSLWASGDPLAYF. The CDR3 nucleotides read TGTGCCAGCAGTTTATGGGCTAGCGGGGACCCCCTTGCGTATTTT. The rearrangement links TRBV28 to TRBJ2-3; 9 bases agree with TRBD2. Germline V gene data show CDR1 as MDHEN and CDR2 as SYDVKM. V shed 0 bases, J shed 14 bases, and the junction held 12 bases outside the gene matches. The CDR3 spans 15 residues. Based on the CDR3 plus reference TRBV28 and TRBJ2-3, the full variable domain is DVKVTQSSRYLVKRTGEKVFLECVQDMDHENMFWYRQDPGLGLRLIYFSYDVKMKEKGDIPEGYSVSREKKERFSLILESASTNQTSMYLCASSLWASGDPLAYFGPGTRLTVL.

The table lists this clone with a count of one. The rearrangement joins TRBV23-1 to TRBJ2-2, with D possibly called TRBD1 or TRBD2 (5 bases each). TRBV23-1 is assigned to the ORF class and has an uncertain function. The CDR3 is 20 residues long. The germline V and J ends were trimmed by 0 bases and 6 bases, with 26 bases remaining between them. CDR3 amino acids: CASSQSNHSGQPTVAGELFF. CDR3 bases: TGCGCCAGCAGTCAATCCAACCACTCGGGGCAGCCGACGGTTGCCGGGGAGCTGTTTTTT.

This rearrangement joins TRBV12-1 to TRBJ2-1; TRBD1, the table's D call, lacks a check against the DNA. TRBV12-1 counts as a pseudogene. This CDR3 region has 13 residues. This CDR3 is CASSSGQGDEQFF. The CDR3 DNA reads as TGTGCCAGCAGCTCAGGACAGGGAGATGAGCAGTTCTTC.